This is a list of T cell receptor beta chains from one sample in a study of T cell changes during pregnancy in multiple sclerosis. Here immunoSEQ multiplex PCR was the method, and the copy in TCRdb shows in-frame clones only, minus some. Among almost 50,000 clones listed, approximately 95% were seen once. The material was CD4+ T cells from peripheral blood mononuclear cells, obtained in the third trimester of pregnancy. These TCRs come from a female donor with multiple sclerosis, enrolled in a pregnancy study. Each CDR3 is given with its conserved first and last residue. The D gene is left open where the match is weak. Size tells how often a clone was seen (once, few, many) or the class of an expanded clone, and some rows leave it out.

V gene	D gene	J gene	clone size	CDR3 DNA	CDR3 protein
TRBV5-1	-	TRBJ1-5	-	TGCGCCAGCAGCTTGACAGGGCCGAATCAGCCCCAGCATTTT	CASSLTGPNQPQHF
TRBV5-1	TRBD1	TRBJ2-1	-	TGCGCCAGCAGCCAGCATAGGACCGGGACAGCGAGCAATGAGCAGTTCTTC	CASSQHRTGTASNEQFF
TRBV28	-	TRBJ1-5	-	TGTGCCAGCAGCCCACATTGGCAGGGAAAGGTATATCAGCCCCAGCATTTT	CASSPHWQGKVYQPQHF
TRBV29-1	-	TRBJ2-5	-	TGCAGCGTTGAGACGGTAGTAGCGGAGACCCAGTACTTC	CSVETVVAETQYF
TRBV1	-	TRBJ1-5	-	TGCACCAGCAGCCACCCGGCCCGGGACAGCCGGGGGAGCAATCAGCCCCAGCATTTT	CTSSHPARDSRGSNQPQHF
TRBV9	-	TRBJ2-1	-	TGTGCGAGCGGTGGGGCCCACAATGAGCAGTTCTTC	CASGGAHNEQFF
TRBV5-1	TRBD2	TRBJ2-1	-	TGCGCCAGCAACCGTGAAGTTAGCGGGAGTGTTTACAATGAGCAGTTCTTC	CASNREVSGSVYNEQFF
TRBV6-4	-	TRBJ2-1	-	TGTGCCAGCAGTGTTTCTTGGGGGGGCGCTGAGCAGTTCTTC	CASSVSWGGAEQFF
TRBV30	TRBD1	TRBJ2-7	-	TGTGCCTGGAGGTACAGGGGGACCGAGCAGTACTTC	CAWRYRGTEQYF
TRBV4-1	-	TRBJ1-1	-	TGCGCCAGCAGCCAGTCCCGGGTACTGAACACTGAAGCTTTCTTT	CASSQSRVLNTEAFF
TRBV9	TRBD2	TRBJ2-7	-	TGTGCCAGCAGCGTAGGGGTGGGCGGGAGGGCTTCCTACGAGCAGTACTTC	CASSVGVGGRASYEQYF
TRBV19	-	TRBJ1-6	-	TGTGCCAGTAGTTGGCGGGGGGAATCACCCCTCCACTTT	CASSWRGESPLHF
TRBV9	-	TRBJ2-1	-	TGTGCCAGCAGTCGAGTGGAGCAGTTCTTC	CASSRVEQFF
TRBV7-9	-	TRBJ1-1	-	TGTGCCAGCAGCTTAGAAGGTCTCAGGGCCTTT	CASSLEGLRAF
TRBV7-2	-	TRBJ2-5	few	TGTGCCAGCAGCTTAAACAGACAAGAGACCCAGTACTTC	CASSLNRQETQYF
TRBV5-1	-	TRBJ1-3	-	TGCGCCAGCAGCTTGTCGGGCTCTGGAAACACCATATATTTT	CASSLSGSGNTIYF
TRBV7-9	-	TRBJ1-6	-	TGTGCCAGCAGCTTTTTCGGACAGTACCCTAATTCACCCCTCCACTTT	CASSFFGQYPNSPLHF
TRBV2	-	TRBJ2-7	-	TGTGCCAGCAGGACCGGGACATCCTACGAGCAGTACTTC	CASRTGTSYEQYF
TRBV19	-	TRBJ2-2	-	TGTGCCAGTAGTATCCCGGCGGCGGGGCTGTTTTTT	CASSIPAAGLFF
TRBV11-2	-	TRBJ1-6	-	TGTGCCAGCAGCTTAACCAGCCACGGCAGGGGTTATAATTCACCCCTCCACTTT	CASSLTSHGRGYNSPLHF
TRBV6-1	TRBD1	TRBJ1-1	-	TGTGCCAGCAGTGAAAGGGCCGGACAGGGGTTCTTTGGCGCTTTCTTT	CASSERAGQGFFGAFF
TRBV5-1	-	TRBJ2-1	medium-sized	TGCGCCCGCCATAAAAACCGGGAGTTCTTC	CARHKNREFF
TRBV27	-	TRBJ2-2	once	TGTGCCAGCAGTTTCGGAGGATGGTCGAACACCGGGGAGCTGTTTTTT	CASSFGGWSNTGELFF
TRBV9	-	TRBJ2-7	-	TGTGCCAGCAGCCCTCGGGCGGGAAACTTTAACGAGCAGTACTTC	CASSPRAGNFNEQYF
TRBV6-1	TRBD1	TRBJ2-4	-	TGTGCCAGTGAGGACAGGGGCCGTGGCGGCATTCAGTACTTC	CASEDRGRGGIQYF
TRBV6-5	TRBD1	TRBJ2-7	-	TGTGCCAGCAGTTACTACTTAGACAGGGCCTCCTACGAGCAGTACTTC	CASSYYLDRASYEQYF
TRBV9	TRBD2	TRBJ2-1	-	TGTGCCAGCAGCGCCCCTAGCGGACCCTACAATGAGCAGTTCTTC	CASSAPSGPYNEQFF
TRBV27	-	TRBJ1-6	-	TGTGCCAGTGGAGGGACCTATAATTCACCCCTCCACTTT	CASGGTYNSPLHF
TRBV6-6	-	TRBJ1-1	once	TGTGCCAGCAGGCAGGGGATCGGCACTGAAGCTTTCTTT	CASRQGIGTEAFF
TRBV7-2	-	TRBJ2-1	once	TGTGCCAGCAGCTTAACCAGCTCCTACAATGAGCAGTTCTTC	CASSLTSSYNEQFF
TRBV7-2	TRBD1	TRBJ1-2	-	TGTGCCAGCAGCACTCGGACAGGGGAGGTTGGCTACACCTTC	CASSTRTGEVGYTF
TRBV4-2	-	TRBJ2-7	-	TGTGCCAGCAGCTACAGGCAGGACTATGAGCAGTACTTC	CASSYRQDYEQYF
TRBV5-6	TRBD2	TRBJ2-5	-	TGTGCCAGCAGCTACCTACTTCGGACTAGCGGGGTAGAGACCCAGTACTTC	CASSYLLRTSGVETQYF